A single sample gave rise to the 20 T cell receptor beta chains below, sequenced in a study of a mutant IDH1 vaccine in newly diagnosed glioma. Sequenced by immunoSEQ multiplex PCR; TCRdb stores in-frame clones only, minus some. The sample holds 30,000 to 40,000 clones, approximately 78% seen once. Time point defined: baseline, week 1 (first vaccination visit). Sample treatment: pre-vaccination baseline after standard-of-care therapy. Sequenced material: PBMCs, taken from a glioma patient treated with radiotherapy, temozolomide or both. The receptors derive from a man aged 40-49 years with glioma. Some clones in this sample may be carry-over from other donors' samples.

CDR3 nucleotide sequence: TGTGCCAGCAGCGTTGGGACAGGCACTGAAGCTTTCTTT. This codes for CASSVGTGTEAFF. The chain links TRBV9 to TRBJ1-1; 8 nucleotides align to TRBD1. The CDR3 extends over 13 amino acids. CDR1 and CDR2 from the germline V gene are SGDLS and YYNGEE. Trimming removed 2 bases from V and 4 bases from J; junction bases left unmatched: 1.

This chain joins TRBV29-1 and TRBJ2-5; the match to TRBD1 covers 7 bases. The germline V gene encodes CDR1 SQVTM and CDR2 ANQGSEA. CDR3 length equals 13 residues. The V and J ends lost 6 bases and 4 bases, in that order; junction bases with no gene match: 8. The CDR3 DNA is TGCAGCGTAGCTGTGACAGGGAGAGAGACCCAGTACTTC. This codes for CSVAVTGRETQYF.

The chain recombines TRBV5-6 with TRBJ1-4; D call uncertain. Trimming left V 0 bases short and J 8 bases short, with 11 bases between. The CDR3 runs 14 residues. In germline, CDR1 is SGHDT, CDR2 YYEEEE. CDR3 residues: CASSLGTLEEKLFF. The CDR3 DNA follows: TGTGCCAGCAGCTTGGGAACACTGGAGGAAAAACTGTTTTTT.

The gene calls are TRBV19 and TRBJ1-5; possibly TRBD1 for D (6 bases). Germline V gene data show CDR1 as LNHDA and CDR2 as SQIVND (reference sequence). The CDR3 totals 15 residues. V lost 3 bases to trimming and J lost 0 bases, with 9 bases between them. The CDR3 here is CASSITGRSNQPQHF. In DNA, the CDR3 is TGTGCCAGTAGTATTACAGGGCGTAGCAATCAGCCCCAGCATTTT.

This chain connects TRBV7-9 to TRBJ1-4, with 7 bases identical to TRBD1. The CDR3 sequence is 15 residues long. Germline V gene lookup returns CDR1 SEHNR and CDR2 FQNEAQ (reference sequence). Unmatched junction bases numbered 8, after V lost 5 bases and J lost 5 bases. The CDR3 nucleotides are TGTGCCAGCAGCCTCCCGACAGGGAAGAATGAAAAACTGTTTTTT. It encodes CASSLPTGKNEKLFF. Filled out from reference TRBV7-9 and TRBJ1-4, the complete variable domain reads DTGVSQNPRHKITKRGQNVTFRCDPISEHNRLYWYRQTLGQGPEFLTYFQNEAQLEKSRLLSDRFSAERPKGSFSTLEIQRTEQGDSAMYLCASSLPTGKNEKLFFGSGTQLSVL.

This chain joins TRBV10-1 and TRBJ2-3, with TRBD1 matching over 11 bases. The V gene's germline CDR1 is WNHNN and CDR2 SYGVQD (reference sequence). The CDR3 sequence is 17 residues long. V trimming: 0 bases; J trimming: 4 bases; junction bases outside the gene matches: 6. The CDR3 DNA reads as TGCGCCAGCAGTGAGTCAGGAAGGACAGGGGGCGCAGATACGCAGTATTTT. Its translation: CASSESGRTGGADTQYF.

The chain has TRBV19 and TRBJ2-2, with D unresolved. The CDR3 extends over 13 amino acids. The V and J ends lost 7 bases and 3 bases respectively, with 9 bases between them. Germline lookup yields CDR1 LNHDA and CDR2 SQIVND (reference sequence). The CDR3 DNA sequence: TGTGCCAGTAAAGTAATGCACACCGGGGAGCTGTTTTTT. Amino acids: CASKVMHTGELFF.

V is TRBV18 and J is TRBJ1-1, with 7 bases lining up with TRBD1. With 5 bases clipped from V and 0 bases from J, the junction kept 12 bases outside the gene matches. Germline V gene sequence: CDR1 KGHSH, CDR2 LQKENI. The CDR3 length is 17 residues. CDR3 protein: CASSEMLGQDVNTEAFF. The DNA for the CDR3 is TGTGCCAGCTCAGAGATGCTAGGACAGGACGTGAACACTGAAGCTTTCTTT.

The chain recombines TRBV6-1 with TRBJ2-7; 8 bases are a match to TRBD2. The CDR3 contains 13 residues. V lost 11 bases and J lost 5; bases outside the gene matches: 11. Germline-derived CDR1 and CDR2 are MNHNS and SASEGT. Here the CDR3 DNA reads TGTGCCTCGGGGGGGGCGTACAGCGACGAGCAGTACTTC. Protein: CASGGAYSDEQYF.

This chain connects TRBV10-3 to TRBJ1-2; maybe TRBD1 (5 bases). CDR3 size: 14 residues. V was shortened by 5 bases and J by 8 bases, with 18 bases between the two germline ends. CDR1 ENHRY and CDR2 SYGVKD come from the germline V gene. The CDR3, as DNA: TGTGCCATCAGTAAGGAAGGGGACCGCCTCGGCTACACCTTC. Residues: CAISKEGDRLGYTF.

The V gene is TRBV15, the J gene TRBJ1-1, with TRBD1 as a possible D gene (6 bases). Trimming took 0 bases from V and 3 from J, leaving 11 bases between them. CDR3 length: 15 amino acids. Germline V gene data show CDR1 as LNHNV and CDR2 as YYDKDF (reference sequence). In DNA form, the CDR3 reads TGTGCCACCAGCAGAGATAGGGGGGGGGACACTGAAGCTTTCTTT. It specifies CATSRDRGGDTEAFF.

This clone appeared a single time. The chain employs TRBV14 and TRBJ2-2; 12 nucleotides agree with TRBD2. Germline CDR1 SGHDN, CDR2 FVKESK. CDR3 length: 16 amino acids. With 5 bases clipped from V and 7 bases from J, the junction kept 8 bases outside the gene matches. The CDR3 is CASSKTSGGSGGELFF. CDR3 DNA sequence: TGTGCCAGCAGCAAGACTAGCGGGGGATCTGGCGGGGAGCTGTTTTTT.

The chain has TRBV7-6 and TRBJ2-3; D is tentatively TRBD1 or TRBD2 (5 bases each). Germline CDR1 SGHVS, CDR2 FNYEAQ. This CDR3 comprises 16 residues. The V and J ends lost 5 bases and 3 bases respectively, with 18 bases between them. The CDR3 DNA sequence: TGTGCCAGCAGCCCGTTGGGGACGGTGGGGACAGATACGCAGTATTTT. Its protein product is CASSPLGTVGTDTQYF.

This rearrangement joins TRBV4-1 to TRBJ1-5; D might be TRBD1 (6 bases). Trimming left V 4 bases short and J 1 base short, with 11 bases between. Germline assignment: CDR1 MGHRA and CDR2 YSYEKL. The CDR3 length is 15 residues. The CDR3 here is CASSLGRGSNQPQHF. In nucleotides, the CDR3 is TGCGCCAGCAGCCTCGGCAGGGGCAGCAATCAGCCCCAGCATTTT.

This clone occurred a few times. The chain combines TRBV19 with TRBJ1-2, with 9 bases lining up with TRBD1. V was pared by 2 bases and J by 8 bases, with 6 bases of the junction left unmatched. Looked up from germline, CDR1 is LNHDA and CDR2 is SQIVND (reference sequence). This CDR3 region has 14 residues. This CDR3 is CASSIRGQGGGYTF. The DNA of the CDR3 is TGTGCCAGTAGTATACGGGGACAGGGTGGCGGCTACACCTTC. The entire variable domain, with the rest obtained from reference TRBV19 and TRBJ1-2, is as follows: DGGITQSPKYLFRKEGQNVTLSCEQNLNHDAMYWYRQDPGQGLRLIYYSQIVNDFQKGDIAEGYSVSREKKESFPLTVTSAQKNPTAFYLCASSIRGQGGGYTFGSGTRLTVV.

The chain links TRBV30 to TRBJ1-3; D is undetermined. The V end lost 0 bases, the J end lost 2 bases, and 14 bases lay between the germline ends. Germline assignment: CDR1 GTSNPN and CDR2 SVGIG (reference sequence). CDR3 length equals 16 residues. CDR3 amino acids: CAWSVTGSVTGNTIYF. The DNA for the CDR3 is TGTGCCTGGAGTGTAACCGGCAGCGTAACTGGAAACACCATATATTTT.

V gene TRBV27 combines with J gene TRBJ1-2; D unclear. The V and J ends lost 1 base and 8 bases respectively, with 11 bases between them. The germline V gene encodes CDR1 MNHEY and CDR2 SMNVEV (reference sequence). The CDR3 sequence is 13 residues long. The CDR3 DNA is TGTGCCAGCAGTTTATTCCCGTCTGACGGCTACACCTTC. This codes for CASSLFPSDGYTF.

This chain connects TRBV29-1 to TRBJ2-3, with D unresolved. V lost 7 bases, J lost 3 bases, and 14 bases lay in between. Looked up from germline, CDR1 is SQVTM and CDR2 is ANQGSEA. CDR3 size: 13 residues. DNA for the CDR3: TGCAGCGCGCGGACGTCCCAGACAGATACGCAGTATTTT. Its protein product is CSARTSQTDTQYF.

The V gene is TRBV5-6, the J gene TRBJ1-5; D unresolved. Looked up from germline, CDR1 is SGHDT and CDR2 is YYEEEE. The CDR3 consists of 14 residues. V dropped 0 bases and J dropped 3 bases, with 7 bases sitting between them. The CDR3 sequence is CASSLAEYNQPQHF. The CDR3 DNA reads as TGTGCCAGCAGCTTGGCTGAGTACAATCAGCCCCAGCATTTT.

The V and J genes are TRBV19 and TRBJ1-2; the match to TRBD1 covers 7 bases. This CDR3 has 16 residues. CDR1 LNHDA and CDR2 SQIVND come from the germline V gene (reference sequence). V lost 5 bases and J lost 5; bases outside the gene matches: 14. The DNA of the CDR3 is TGTGCCAGTAGTGCCCGGTTCTCCGGGACAGAGTATGGCTACACCTTC. It is translated as CASSARFSGTEYGYTF.